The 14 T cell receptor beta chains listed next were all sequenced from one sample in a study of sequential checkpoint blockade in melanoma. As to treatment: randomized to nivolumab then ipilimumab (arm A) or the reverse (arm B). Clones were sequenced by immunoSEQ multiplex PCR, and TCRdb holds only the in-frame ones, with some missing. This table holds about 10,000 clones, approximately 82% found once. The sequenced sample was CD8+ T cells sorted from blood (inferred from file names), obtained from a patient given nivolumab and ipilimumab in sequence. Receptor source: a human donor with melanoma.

In DNA form, the CDR3 reads TGTGCCAGCAGCTCGACACCAAACCCCTACAATGAGCAGTTCTTC. The encoded protein is CASSSTPNPYNEQFF. The genes are TRBV5-6 and TRBJ2-1, with unresolved D. V was clipped by 3 bases and J by 2 bases, with 12 bases between them. The CDR3 is made up of 15 amino acids. The germline V gene has CDR1 SGHDT and CDR2 YYEEEE.

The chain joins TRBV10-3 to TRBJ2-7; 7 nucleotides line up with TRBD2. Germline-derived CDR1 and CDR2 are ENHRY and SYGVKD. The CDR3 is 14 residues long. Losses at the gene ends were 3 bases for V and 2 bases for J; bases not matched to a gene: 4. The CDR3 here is CAISDIAGTYEQYF. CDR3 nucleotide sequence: TGTGCCATCAGTGATATAGCGGGCACCTACGAGCAGTACTTC.

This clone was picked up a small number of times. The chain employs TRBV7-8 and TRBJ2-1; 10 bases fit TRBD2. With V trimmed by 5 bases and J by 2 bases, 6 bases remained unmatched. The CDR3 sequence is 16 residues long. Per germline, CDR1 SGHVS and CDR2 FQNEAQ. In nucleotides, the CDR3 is TGTGCCAGCAGCAGCGGGAGGGCCGTTACCTACAATGAGCAGTTCTTC. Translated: CASSSGRAVTYNEQFF.

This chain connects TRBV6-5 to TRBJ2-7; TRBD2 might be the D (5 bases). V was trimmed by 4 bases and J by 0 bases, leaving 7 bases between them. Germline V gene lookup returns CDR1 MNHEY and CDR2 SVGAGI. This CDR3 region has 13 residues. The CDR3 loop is CASSFGSSYEQYF. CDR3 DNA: TGTGCCAGCAGTTTTGGGAGCTCCTACGAGCAGTACTTC.

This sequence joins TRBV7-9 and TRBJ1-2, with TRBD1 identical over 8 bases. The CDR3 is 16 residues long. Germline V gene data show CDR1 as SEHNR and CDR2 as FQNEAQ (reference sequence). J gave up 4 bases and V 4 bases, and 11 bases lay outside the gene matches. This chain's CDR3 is CASSSQQTGVGYGYTF. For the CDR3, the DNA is TGTGCCAGCAGCTCTCAGCAGACAGGGGTTGGCTATGGCTACACCTTC.

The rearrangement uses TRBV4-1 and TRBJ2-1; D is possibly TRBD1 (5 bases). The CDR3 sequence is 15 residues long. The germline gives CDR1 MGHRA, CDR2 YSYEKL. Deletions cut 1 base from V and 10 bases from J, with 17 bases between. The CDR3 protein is CASSQAWGRGWEQFF. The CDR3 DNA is TGCGCCAGCAGCCAAGCGTGGGGTAGGGGCTGGGAGCAGTTCTTC.

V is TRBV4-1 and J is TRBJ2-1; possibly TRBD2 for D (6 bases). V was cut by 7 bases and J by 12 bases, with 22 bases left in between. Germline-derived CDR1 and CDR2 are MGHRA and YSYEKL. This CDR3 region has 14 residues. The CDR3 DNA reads TGCGCCAGCACCTTAGCGTCGGGAGTCGATGGGCAGTTCTTC. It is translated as CASTLASGVDGQFF.

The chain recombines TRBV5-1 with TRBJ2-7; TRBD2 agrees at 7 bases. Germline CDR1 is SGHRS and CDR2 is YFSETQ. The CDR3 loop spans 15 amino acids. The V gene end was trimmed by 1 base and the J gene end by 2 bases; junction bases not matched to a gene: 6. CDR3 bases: TGCGCCAGCAGCTTGCTAGAGGCGGGAGCCTACGAGCAGTACTTC. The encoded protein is CASSLLEAGAYEQYF.

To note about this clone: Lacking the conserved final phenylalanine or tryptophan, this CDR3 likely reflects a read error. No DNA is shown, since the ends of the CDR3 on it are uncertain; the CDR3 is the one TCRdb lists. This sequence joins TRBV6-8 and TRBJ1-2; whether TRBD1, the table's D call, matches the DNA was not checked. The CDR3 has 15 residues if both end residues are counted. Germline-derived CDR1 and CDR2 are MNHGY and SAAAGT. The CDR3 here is CASSKGQRSRKTYGY.

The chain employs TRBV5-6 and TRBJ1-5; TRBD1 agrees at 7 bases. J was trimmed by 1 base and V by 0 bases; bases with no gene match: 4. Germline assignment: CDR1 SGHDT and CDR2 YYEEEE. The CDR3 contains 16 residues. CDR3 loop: CASSLGGGWSNQPQHF. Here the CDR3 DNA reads TGTGCCAGCAGCTTGGGAGGGGGCTGGAGCAATCAGCCCCAGCATTTT.

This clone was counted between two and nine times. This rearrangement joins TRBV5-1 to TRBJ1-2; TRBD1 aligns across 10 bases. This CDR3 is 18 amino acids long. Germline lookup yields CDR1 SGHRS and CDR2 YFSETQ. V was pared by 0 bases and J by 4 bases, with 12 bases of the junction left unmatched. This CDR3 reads CASSLDDRGLFNSYGYTF. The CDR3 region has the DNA TGCGCCAGCAGCTTGGACGACAGGGGGCTCTTTAACTCCTATGGCTACACCTTC. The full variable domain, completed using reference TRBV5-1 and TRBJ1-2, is KAGVTQTPRYLIKTRGQQVTLSCSPISGHRSVSWYQQTPGQGLQFLFEYFSETQRNKGNFPGRFSGRQFSNSRSEMNVSTLELGDSALYLCASSLDDRGLFNSYGYTFGSGTRLTVV.

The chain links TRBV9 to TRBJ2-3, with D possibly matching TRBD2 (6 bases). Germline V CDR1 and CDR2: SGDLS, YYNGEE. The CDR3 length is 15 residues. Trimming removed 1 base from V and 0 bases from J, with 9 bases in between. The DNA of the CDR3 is TGTGCCAGCAGCGTATCGGGACTCAGCACAGATACGCAGTATTTT. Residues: CASSVSGLSTDTQYF.

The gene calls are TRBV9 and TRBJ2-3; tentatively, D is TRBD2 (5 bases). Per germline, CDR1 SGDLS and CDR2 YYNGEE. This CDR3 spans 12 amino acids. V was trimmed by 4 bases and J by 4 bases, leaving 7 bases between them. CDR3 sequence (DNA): TGTGCCAGCAGCACGGGGTCAGATACGCAGTATTTT. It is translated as CASSTGSDTQYF.

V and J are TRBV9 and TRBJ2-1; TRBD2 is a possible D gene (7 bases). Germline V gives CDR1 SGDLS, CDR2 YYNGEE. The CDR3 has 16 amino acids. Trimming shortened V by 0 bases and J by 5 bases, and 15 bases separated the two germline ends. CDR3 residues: CASSVVRQAGDNEQFF. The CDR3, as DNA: TGTGCCAGCAGCGTAGTGCGACAGGCGGGAGACAATGAGCAGTTCTTC. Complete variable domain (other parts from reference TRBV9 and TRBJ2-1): DSGVTQTPKHLITATGQRVTLRCSPRSGDLSVYWYQQSLDQGLQFLIQYYNGEERAKGNILERFSAQQFPDLHSELNLSSLELGDSALYFCASSVVRQAGDNEQFFGPGTRLTVL.